This TCR beta chain comes out of a study of OX40 agonist ivuxolimab in advanced cancers. Study in general: Every 2 weeks, patients got intravenous ivuxolimab at one of six dose levels (0.01-10 mg/kg). Study findings and constraints: Several nonresponders also turned out to have low normalized T-cell clonal expansion. In the 0.1 to 3.0 mg/kg range, CD4+ and CD8+ blood T cells had expanded clonally by week 6. Mean expanded clone counts were higher in CD8+ than CD4+ T cells.

TCRdb keeps only in-frame clones here, not all; method: immunoSEQ multiplex PCR. The sample yields roughly 80,000 clones, roughly 90% seen once. This clone appeared once. Its antigen is currently unknown. The receptor's source is an adult with an advanced solid tumor such as melanoma, head and neck, liver or kidney cancer. The material sequenced was CD4+ or CD8+ T cells sorted from blood, taken in a trial of the OX40 agonist ivuxolimab.

CDR3 nucleotides: TGTGCCAGCAGTTACTCCTGGACCCAGAACACTGAAGCTTTCTTT. The encoded protein is CASSYSWTQNTEAFF. The V gene is TRBV6-5, the J gene TRBJ1-1; D is unclear. Germline CDR1 is MNHEY and CDR2 is SVGAGI. Trimming removed 0 bases from V and 1 base from J, with 9 bases in between. The CDR3 has 15 residues.